The 8 T cell receptor beta chains below come from one sample, sequenced in a study of blood T cells in healthy people across ages (dated by TCRdb to about 2015). Library preparation used 5' RACE. The sample was run on an Illumina HiSeq 2500. The second PCR ran for about 6 to 11 cycles and used a J-beta primer mix along with a sample-barcoded 5' primer. Starting from the raw public reads, TCRdb applied fastp trimming at Q25, assembled clones with MiXCR and retained in-frame beta chains. Each entry merges the rows of one CDR3 protein and shows their most common DNA and genes. The sample includes hundreds of thousands of distinct CDR3 sequences, with 56% observed a single time. The ten largest clonotypes hold 20% to 30% of the sample. What was sequenced was blood. These receptors originate from a man in his forties in good health.

The chain carries TRBV24-1 and TRBJ2-2, with D hard to call. Germline V gene lookup returns CDR1 KGHDR and CDR2 SFDVKD. Trimming cost V 6 bases and J 0 bases, with 10 bases left between them. The CDR3 extends over 15 amino acids. The CDR3 loop is CATSLGGPNTGELFF. DNA of the CDR3: TGTGCCACCAGTTTGGGTGGGCCGAACACCGGGGAGCTGTTTTTT.

J is TRBJ2-7 and V is TRBV11-2; the D is unclear. The CDR3 loop spans 14 amino acids. The V end lost 1 base, the J end lost 6 bases, and 13 bases lay between the germline ends. Germline V gene lookup returns CDR1 SGHAT and CDR2 FQNNGV. CDR3 coding DNA: TGTGCCAGCAGCTTAGGGCAGGAAATGGGCGAGCAGTACTTC. This encodes CASSLGQEMGEQYF.

The CDR3 coding sequence is TGCAGTGCGCCCGGAGGGGCAGGGCACACTGAAGCTTTCTTT. Translation: CSAPGGAGHTEAFF. The chain recombines TRBV20-1 with TRBJ1-1; tentatively, D is TRBD1 (5 bases). CDR1 is DFQATT and CDR2 is SNEGSKA in the germline V gene (reference sequence). Deletions cut 6 bases from V and 3 bases from J, with 17 bases between. This CDR3 region has 14 residues.

The chain joins TRBV5-1 to TRBJ2-6, with D possibly being TRBD2 (5 bases). The CDR3 consists of 15 residues. CDR1 is SGHRS, CDR2 YFSETQ, per germline. Between the trimmed V and J ends, which lost 3 bases and 3 bases, there was a span of 10 bases. CDR3 protein: CASSSSGNGANVLTF. CDR3 nucleotides: TGCGCCAGCAGCTCCTCGGGGAATGGGGCCAACGTCCTGACTTTC. Complete variable domain (other parts from reference TRBV5-1 and TRBJ2-6): KAGVTQTPRYLIKTRGQQVTLSCSPISGHRSVSWYQQTPGQGLQFLFEYFSETQRNKGNFPGRFSGRQFSNSRSEMNVSTLELGDSALYLCASSSSGNGANVLTFGAGSRLTVL.

CDR3 amino acids: CASRVGQGDSGANVLTF. The DNA for the CDR3 is TGTGCCAGCAGAGTGGGACAGGGAGATTCTGGGGCCAACGTCCTGACTTTC. The rearrangement joins TRBV6-1 to TRBJ2-6; TRBD1 matches at 9 bases. The CDR3 runs 17 residues. The V segment lost 6 bases and the J segment 1 base; nucleotides outside the gene matches: 7. Germline CDR1 reads MNHNS; CDR2 reads SASEGT.

The rearrangement links TRBV7-2 to TRBJ2-1, with TRBD1 as a possible D gene (5 bases). The CDR3 is 15 residues long. Trimming stripped 4 bases from V and 8 bases from J, with 18 bases between. Germline V CDR1 and CDR2: SGHTA, FQGNSA. The CDR3 spells CASSSTDSGPHEQFF. The CDR3, as DNA: TGTGCCAGCAGCTCGACCGACAGTGGCCCGCATGAGCAGTTCTTC.

V usage is TRBV5-5 and J usage is TRBJ2-5; 9 positions agree with TRBD1. CDR1 is SGHKS, CDR2 YYEKEE, per germline (reference sequence). CDR3 length equals 15 residues. V was pared by 2 bases and J by 2 bases, with 4 bases of the junction left unmatched. In DNA, the CDR3 is TGTGCCAGCAGCTTCCCGGACAGGGGACAAGAGACCCAGTACTTC. Translation: CASSFPDRGQETQYF.

This clonotype was detected only a few times. The chain is built from TRBV5-1 and TRBJ2-5, with 9 bases aligning to TRBD1. This CDR3 is built from 17 residues. Germline loops: CDR1 SGHRS, CDR2 YFSETQ. Trimming took 5 bases from V and 2 from J; bases not matched to a gene: 13. The CDR3 DNA reads TGCGCCAGCAGGATAAACCGGGACAGGGTATATCAAGAGACCCAGTACTTC. Its translation: CASRINRDRVYQETQYF.